This is a list of T cell receptor beta chains from one sample in a study of response to subunit inactivated influenza vaccine. TCRdb analysed the RT-PCR reads with MiXCR anew, one entry per CDR3 protein. Of some 800,000 distinct CDR3 sequences listed, around 20% are singletons. Source: PBMCs from blood, taken about 5 days after vaccination. All receptors derive from a man aged 50 or older who received an inactivated influenza vaccine. Both conserved end residues are part of each CDR3. Fields, in order: clone size, D gene, V gene, J gene, CDR3 protein, CDR3 DNA. A D gene is named only where the DNA matches it firmly. Rows may omit the clone size; those that give it use once, few, many or a size class.

size: .
D: TRBD2
V: TRBV7-8
J: TRBJ2-3
CDR3: CASSLGVRRAGGPTDTQYF
DNA: TGTGCCAGCAGCTTAGGCGTCCGGCGGGCGGGAGGGCCGACAGATACGCAGTATTTT

size: .
D: .
V: TRBV9
J: TRBJ2-2
CDR3: CASSVLGGNTGELFF
DNA: TGTGCCAGCAGCGTACTTGGAGGAAACACCGGGGAGCTGTTTTTT

size: .
D: .
V: TRBV20-1
J: TRBJ2-7
CDR3: CSARDGVAYEQYF
DNA: TGCAGTGCTAGAGATGGGGTAGCGTACGAGCAGTACTTC

size: .
D: .
V: TRBV13
J: TRBJ2-2
CDR3: CATLANTGELFF
DNA: TGTGCCACATTAGCGAACACCGGGGAGCTGTTTTTT

size: .
D: TRBD2
V: TRBV5-1
J: TRBJ2-3
CDR3: CASSKGLAGTYTDTQYF
DNA: TGCGCCAGCAGCAAAGGACTAGCGGGGACCTACACAGATACGCAGTATTTT

size: .
D: .
V: TRBV28
J: TRBJ2-5
CDR3: CASSRRLVVRETQYF
DNA: TGTGCCAGCAGTCGCCGACTAGTGGTTCGAGAGACCCAGTACTTC

size: once
D: .
V: TRBV5-1
J: TRBJ1-5
CDR3: CASSLEGGNSNQPQHF
DNA: TGCGCCAGCAGCTTGGAAGGGGGGAATAGCAATCAGCCCCAGCATTTT

size: .
D: .
V: TRBV5-1
J: TRBJ1-2
CDR3: CASSLDPGTLSRGYGYTF
DNA: TGCGCCAGCAGCTTGGACCCCGGGACACTCTCCCGGGGCTATGGCTACACCTTC

size: few
D: .
V: TRBV12-3/TRBV12-4
J: TRBJ1-4
CDR3: CASTRGREKLFF
DNA: TGTGCCAGCACCCGGGGCCGGGAAAAACTGTTTTTT

size: .
D: TRBD1
V: TRBV12-3/TRBV12-4
J: TRBJ2-1
CDR3: CASRPLGTGYNEQFF
DNA: TGTGCCAGCAGACCTCTCGGGACAGGATACAATGAGCAGTTCTTC

size: .
D: TRBD2
V: TRBV5-1
J: TRBJ2-7
CDR3: CASRRLAGRFYEQYF
DNA: TGCGCCAGCAGACGACTAGCGGGCCGGTTCTACGAGCAGTACTTC

size: few
D: .
V: TRBV7-2
J: TRBJ2-5
CDR3: CASSFGAFQETQYF
DNA: TGTGCCAGCAGCTTCGGTGCGTTCCAAGAGACCCAGTACTTC

size: .
D: TRBD1
V: TRBV7-9
J: TRBJ1-6
CDR3: CASSPWGQRNSPLHF
DNA: TGTGCCAGCAGCCCGTGGGGACAGAGAAATTCACCCCTCCACTTT

size: .
D: TRBD1
V: TRBV4-1
J: TRBJ2-1
CDR3: CASSQTGDSYNEQFF
DNA: TGCGCCAGCAGCCAAACAGGGGACTCCTACAATGAGCAGTTCTTC

size: few
D: TRBD1
V: TRBV29-1
J: TRBJ2-7
CDR3: CSVEMRDRASYEQYF
DNA: TGCAGCGTTGAGATGCGGGACAGGGCGTCCTACGAGCAGTACTTC

size: once
D: .
V: TRBV11-3
J: TRBJ2-1
CDR3: CASSVRDSQPDEQFF
DNA: TGTGCCAGCAGCGTGCGGGACTCGCAGCCCGATGAGCAGTTCTTC

size: few
D: .
V: TRBV7-9
J: TRBJ2-1
CDR3: CASSLLSWGSYNEQFF
DNA: TGTGCCAGCAGCTTACTCAGTTGGGGATCCTACAATGAGCAGTTCTTC

size: once
D: TRBD1
V: TRBV18
J: TRBJ2-5
CDR3: CASSGPRDRAVETQYF
DNA: TGTGCCAGCTCAGGCCCTCGGGACAGGGCAGTGGAGACCCAGTACTTC

size: .
D: TRBD2
V: TRBV28
J: TRBJ2-1
CDR3: CASRGLALNNEQFF
DNA: TGTGCCAGCAGGGGACTAGCGCTGAACAATGAGCAGTTCTTC